The TCR beta chain under discussion was sequenced for a study of identical twins. General study points: Insertions were reduced in abundant cord blood beta clonotypes but not in memory repertoires. Rather than following the same donors, the conclusions depended on cross-sectional statistical analysis. Twins shared out-of-frame alpha sequences with excess low generation probability.

Template switching supplied a universal primer site; unique molecular identifiers were carried on the cDNA. TCRdb reanalysed the 5' RACE reads using MiXCR and keeps one entry per CDR3 protein. Among 550,000 to 700,000 distinct CDR3 sequences listed, over 8.5% were seen once. Only a few counts were recorded for this clonotype. The antigen remains unidentified. Unmatched junction bases numbered 8, after V lost 5 bases and J lost 1 base. The CDR3 has 15 amino acids. Germline V gene data show CDR1 as SGHTA and CDR2 as FQGNSA. These data are also associated with another study on yellow fever vaccine responses in identical twins.

This chain connects TRBV7-2 to TRBJ2-7, with 7 bases aligning to TRBD1. This receptor was obtained from a young woman in good health. Sequenced sample: PBMCs. The CDR3 is CASSRDRVTSYEQYF. The CDR3 region has the DNA TGTGCCAGCAGCCGAGACAGGGTAACTTCCTACGAGCAGTACTTC.